Listed here are 21 T cell receptor beta chains from one sample, sequenced in a study of T cells in Graves' hyperthyroidism and ophthalmopathy. RNA transcripts gave rise to amplified TCR beta CDR3 regions. HTBI primers drove first-round RT-PCR of the TCR CDR3. One entry per CDR3 protein results from TCRdb running MiXCR on the multiplex PCR reads. The profile shows 500,000 to 800,000 distinct CDR3 sequences, 14% of them singletons. Sequenced: blood. These receptors came from a woman aged 50 to 60 with Graves' ophthalmopathy.

The genes are TRBV5-4 and TRBJ1-2, with TRBD1 matching 9 bases. The J segment lost 4 bases and the V segment lost 4 bases, leaving 5 bases of the junction unmatched. Germline assignment: CDR1 SGHNT and CDR2 YYREEE (reference sequence). The CDR3 spans 14 residues. CDR3 DNA sequence: TGTGCCAGCAGCCAGACAGGGGGGCCCTATGGCTACACCTTC. Translation: CASSQTGGPYGYTF. Looking up the rest from reference TRBV5-4 and TRBJ1-2 gives the full variable domain: ETGVTQSPTHLIKTRGQQVTLRCSSQSGHNTVSWYQQALGQGPQFIFQYYREEENGRGNFPPRFSGLQFPNYSSELNVNALELDDSALYLCASSQTGGPYGYTFGSGTRLTVV.

This clonotype was observed a few times. The genes are TRBV28 and TRBJ2-7, with 7 bases fitting TRBD2. Germline-derived CDR1 and CDR2 are MDHEN and SYDVKM. The CDR3 is 13 residues long. CDR3 DNA sequence: TGTGCATGGTCGGAGCGGGGCCGGGCCGAGCAGTACTTC. Protein product: CAWSERGRAEQYF.

This clonotype has just a few counts. The rearrangement uses TRBV4-3 and TRBJ1-1; D is possibly TRBD1 (5 bases). V shed 0 bases and J shed 4 bases, with 18 bases lying between them. The CDR3 is 17 residues long. The germline gives CDR1 LGHNA, CDR2 YSLEER. The CDR3 loop reads CASSQDRGRDFVTEAFF. Written as DNA, the CDR3 is TGCGCCAGCAGCCAAGATCGTGGCAGGGACTTTGTCACTGAAGCTTTCTTT.

The rearrangement links TRBV4-3 to TRBJ2-3; weak D call: TRBD1 (6 bases). The V end was cut by 4 bases, the J end by 0 bases, with 20 bases between. In germline, CDR1 is LGHNA, CDR2 YSLEER. This CDR3 region has 18 residues. Here the CDR3 DNA reads TGCGCCAGCAGCCCCGCGCAGGGGCTTTACTCTAGCACAGATACGCAGTATTTT. Protein: CASSPAQGLYSSTDTQYF.

The V and J genes are TRBV4-3 and TRBJ2-3, with TRBD2 identical over 9 bases. The trim removed 2 bases at V and 4 bases at J, leaving 10 bases unmatched. Per the germline V gene, CDR1 is LGHNA and CDR2 is YSLEER. The CDR3 has 17 amino acids. The CDR3 spells CASSQSGPAGGPDTQYF. The CDR3 DNA follows: TGCGCCAGCAGCCAATCCGGACCAGCGGGAGGTCCAGATACGCAGTATTTT.

This clonotype was counted a few times. This rearrangement joins TRBV11-2 to TRBJ1-5, with TRBD1 matching 8 bases. Losses at the gene ends were 5 bases for V and 3 bases for J; bases not matched to a gene: 3. Germline assignment: CDR1 SGHAT and CDR2 FQNNGV. CDR3 length: 14 amino acids. CDR3 loop: CASSRTGPNQPQHF. As DNA, the CDR3 is TGTGCCAGCAGCCGGACAGGGCCCAATCAGCCCCAGCATTTT. The whole variable domain, filled in from reference TRBV11-2 and TRBJ1-5, reads EAGVAQSPRYKIIEKRQSVAFWCNPISGHATLYWYQQILGQGPKLLIQFQNNGVVDDSQLPKDRFSAERLKGVDSTLKIQPAKLEDSAVYLCASSRTGPNQPQHFGDGTRLSIL.

There are many counts of this clonotype. This chain joins TRBV7-2 and TRBJ2-7; 14 bases line up with TRBD2. The CDR3 is 18 amino acids. The germline gives CDR1 SGHTA, CDR2 FQGNSA. Germline trimming cut 1 base from V and 2 bases from J; bases unmatched to any gene: 7. Here the CDR3 DNA reads TGTGCCAGCAGCTTAGTACCGGGGACTAGCGGGAGCGCCTACGAGCAGTACTTC. Translating gives CASSLVPGTSGSAYEQYF.

This clonotype has only a few counts. The V call is TRBV9, the J call TRBJ2-1, with TRBD2 matching 11 bases. V was clipped by 4 bases and J by 0 bases; unmatched bases: 6. Germline loops: CDR1 SGDLS, CDR2 YYNGEE. There are 17 residues in the CDR3. CDR3 nucleotide sequence: TGTGCCAGCAGCCCACGACTAGCGGGGAGCTCCTACAATGAGCAGTTCTTC. Amino acid sequence: CASSPRLAGSSYNEQFF.

The chain couples TRBV20-1 to TRBJ1-3, with unresolved D. CDR3 size: 15 residues. The V gene lost 1 base and the J gene lost 4 bases, with 14 bases spanning the gap. Germline V lookup: CDR1 DFQATT, CDR2 SNEGSKA (reference sequence). CDR3 region: CSARGAAPKGNTIYF. CDR3 nucleotides: TGCAGTGCTAGAGGAGCCGCGCCTAAAGGAAACACCATATATTTT.

This clonotype appeared many times. The rearrangement joins TRBV28 to TRBJ2-3, with a weak D call TRBD2 (7 bases). Germline assignment: CDR1 MDHEN and CDR2 SYDVKM. Trimming shortened V by 6 bases and J by 6 bases, and 19 bases separated the two germline ends. This CDR3 has 15 residues. The CDR3 DNA is TGTGCCAGCAGCGAGGGGGGGGAGAAATGGGATACGCAGTATTTT. This gives the protein CASSEGGEKWDTQYF. Full variable domain (rest looked up from reference TRBV28 and TRBJ2-3): DVKVTQSSRYLVKRTGEKVFLECVQDMDHENMFWYRQDPGLGLRLIYFSYDVKMKEKGDIPEGYSVSREKKERFSLILESASTNQTSMYLCASSEGGEKWDTQYFGPGTRLTVL.

The V call is TRBV7-2, the J call TRBJ2-3; D remains ambiguous. The V gene's germline CDR1 is SGHTA and CDR2 FQGNSA. V was trimmed by 5 bases and J by 6 bases, leaving 12 bases between them. The CDR3 runs 13 residues. CDR3 in amino acids: CASSPNRADTQYF. Here the CDR3 DNA reads TGTGCCAGCAGCCCTAATCGGGCTGATACGCAGTATTTT.

This clonotype has at least ten counts. The V and J genes are TRBV11-3 and TRBJ2-2; the D gene is possibly TRBD2 (6 bases). Germline V gives CDR1 SGHNT, CDR2 YENEEA. CDR3 size: 17 residues. The V gene lost 0 bases and the J gene lost 0 bases, with 11 bases spanning the gap. The CDR3 protein is CASSLEVWGANTGELFF. CDR3 nucleotide sequence: TGTGCCAGCAGCTTAGAGGTTTGGGGGGCGAACACCGGGGAGCTGTTTTTT.

In its sample, this clonotype was seen many times. This chain links TRBV20-1 with TRBJ2-3; 9 bases are shared with TRBD2. Germline V lookup: CDR1 DFQATT, CDR2 SNEGSKA (reference sequence). Trimming took 5 bases from V and 1 from J; bases not matched to a gene: 10. The CDR3 loop spans 16 amino acids. CDR3 sequence (DNA): TGCAGTGCTGGGTCTGTAGCGGGAGTGGGCACAGATACGCAGTATTTT. Protein: CSAGSVAGVGTDTQYF.

The rearrangement joins TRBV20-1 to TRBJ1-1; 7 positions agree with TRBD1. CDR3 length: 15 residues. CDR1 is DFQATT and CDR2 is SNEGSKA in the germline V gene (reference sequence). J gave up 3 bases and V 4 bases, and 11 bases lay outside the gene matches. The CDR3 DNA sequence: TGCAGTGCTAATACTCCGACAGGGAGAGACACTGAAGCTTTCTTT. This translates into CSANTPTGRDTEAFF.

This clonotype occurred many times. The gene calls are TRBV7-3 and TRBJ2-3, with D unclear. This CDR3 is 17 amino acids long. Germline V gives CDR1 SGHTA, CDR2 FQGTGA. The germline V and J ends were trimmed by 1 base and 1 base, with 15 bases remaining between them. Here the CDR3 reads CASSLSHRLFGTDTQYF. The CDR3 nucleotides are TGTGCCAGCAGCTTAAGCCATCGACTTTTCGGCACAGATACGCAGTATTTT.

At least ten counts were recorded for this clonotype. V gene TRBV20-1 combines with J gene TRBJ2-7, with TRBD2 matching 8 bases. The CDR3 spans 14 residues. Germline V CDR1 and CDR2: DFQATT, SNEGSKA (reference sequence). V dropped 6 bases and J dropped 3; count of bases not matched to a gene: 10. As DNA, the CDR3 is TGCAGTGCCCGGCGTGCGGGAGGCTTCTACGAGCAGTACTTC. It specifies CSARRAGGFYEQYF.

The V and J genes are TRBV7-6 and TRBJ2-7; D possibly corresponds to TRBD2 (6 bases). Germline lookup yields CDR1 SGHVS and CDR2 FNYEAQ. The CDR3 loop spans 15 amino acids. Trimming left V 5 bases short and J 2 bases short, with 16 bases between. The CDR3 nucleotides are TGTGCCAGCAGCCTCCGGGACTCAAACACCTACGAGCAGTACTTC. Translating it yields CASSLRDSNTYEQYF.

This clonotype was seen ten or more times. The genes are TRBV7-3 and TRBJ2-2, with D possibly matching TRBD2 (8 bases). Germline CDR1 reads SGHTA; CDR2 reads FQGTGA. V shed 2 bases and J shed 5 bases, with 21 bases lying between them. CDR3 size: 18 residues. The CDR3 protein is CASSLLGGRGRSTGELFF. The CDR3 nucleotides are TGTGCCAGCAGCTTACTAGGGGGCCGCGGGAGGTCGACCGGGGAGCTGTTTTTT.

The table lists this clonotype with a few counts. This chain connects TRBV7-2 to TRBJ2-5; perhaps TRBD2 as D (6 bases). The CDR3 is 15 residues long. Trimming left V 1 base short and J 2 bases short, with 11 bases between. Looked up from germline, CDR1 is SGHTA and CDR2 is FQGNSA. The CDR3 DNA follows: TGTGCCAGCAGCTTAGAACTAGCCCTACAAGAGACCCAGTACTTC. Its protein is CASSLELALQETQYF. The whole variable domain, remainder taken from reference TRBV7-2 and TRBJ2-5, is GAGVSQSPSNKVTEKGKDVELRCDPISGHTALYWYRQSLGQGLEFLIYFQGNSAPDKSGLPSDRFSAERTGGSVSTLTIQRTQQEDSAVYLCASSLELALQETQYFGPGTRLLVL.

This clonotype appeared many times. This rearrangement joins TRBV5-1 to TRBJ2-5; 10 nucleotides agree with TRBD2. Germline V gives CDR1 SGHRS, CDR2 YFSETQ. CDR3 length: 16 amino acids. The V gene end was trimmed by 0 bases and the J gene end by 4 bases; junction bases not matched to a gene: 6. Written as DNA, the CDR3 is TGCGCCAGCAGCTTGGCGTCTAGCGGGAGTGGAGAGACCCAGTACTTC. This translates into CASSLASSGSGETQYF. The full variable domain, in which reference TRBV5-1 and TRBJ2-5 provide the parts outside the CDR3, is KAGVTQTPRYLIKTRGQQVTLSCSPISGHRSVSWYQQTPGQGLQFLFEYFSETQRNKGNFPGRFSGRQFSNSRSEMNVSTLELGDSALYLCASSLASSGSGETQYFGPGTRLLVL.

This clonotype was picked up a small number of times. The chain couples TRBV19 to TRBJ2-2; 7 nucleotides line up with TRBD1. This CDR3 is built from 14 residues. Germline V CDR1 and CDR2: LNHDA, SQIVND (reference sequence). Trimming removed 4 bases from V and 6 bases from J; junction bases left unmatched: 5. As DNA, the CDR3 is TGTGCCAGTAGTAGAGGACAGGTCTCCGGGGAGCTGTTTTTT. Its translation: CASSRGQVSGELFF. Complete variable domain (other parts from reference TRBV19 and TRBJ2-2): DGGITQSPKYLFRKEGQNVTLSCEQNLNHDAMYWYRQDPGQGLRLIYYSQIVNDFQKGDIAEGYSVSREKKESFPLTVTSAQKNPTAFYLCASSRGQVSGELFFGEGSRLTVL.